This T cell receptor (beta chain) came from a study of blood T cell repertoires in COVID-19. Study information: There were acute and convalescent COVID-19 samples, and they came from the United States, Italy and Spain. From T cells, B-cell-depleted T cells, or PBMCs came the material, which was cDNA or gDNA.

The table lists this clone with a count of one. In the original analysis: Amplifying reference gene primers gave estimates of nucleated cell counts. TCRdb keeps only in-frame clones here, not all; method: immunoSEQ multiplex PCR. The D gene and trimming were derived from the DNA, and the V and J assignments and clone size from that table. The sample consists of 90,000 or so clones, more than 65% of them appearing once. CDR1 is SGDLS, CDR2 YYNGEE, per germline. Trimming shortened V by 0 bases and J by 7 bases, and 17 bases separated the two germline ends. The CDR3 has 16 amino acids. V usage is TRBV9 and J usage is TRBJ2-1; perhaps TRBD2 as D (7 bases). The TCR was taken from a man aged 60 to 75 with acute or convalescent COVID-19. The sequencing input was peripheral blood. In DNA, the CDR3 is TGTGCCAGCAGCGTAGGTTGGCGGGGGCCGGGTAATGAGCAGTTCTTC. As protein: CASSVGWRGPGNEQFF.